The rows below give T cell receptor beta chains drawn from one sample of a study of OX40 agonist ivuxolimab in advanced cancers. The data were produced by immunoSEQ multiplex PCR, yet TCRdb's version contains in-frame clones alone and is incomplete. The table has some 74,000 clones, approximately 87% seen once; the top ten hold approximately 1%. The material was CD4+ or CD8+ T cells sorted from blood, obtained in a trial of the OX40 agonist ivuxolimab. These receptors all stem from an adult with an advanced solid tumor such as melanoma, head and neck, liver or kidney cancer. The CDR3 runs from the conserved cysteine through the conserved F or W. D genes are given only for firm matches.

cdr3_aa	v_call	d_call	j_call
CASSLGGGRGNTQYF	TRBV7-2	TRBD2	TRBJ2-3
CASSAYLNTEAFF	TRBV9	-	TRBJ1-1
CASSLSGTRFYEQYF	TRBV5-4	TRBD2	TRBJ2-7
CASNGDESRNEQFF	TRBV9	-	TRBJ2-1
CASSIKSGVETQYF	TRBV19	-	TRBJ2-5
CASSEFRGGYEKLFF	TRBV25-1	-	TRBJ1-4
CASSSLDSYEQYF	TRBV28	-	TRBJ2-7
CATSRVLGTYNEQFF	TRBV15	-	TRBJ2-1
CSVEVGTGGIDGYTF	TRBV29-1	TRBD1	TRBJ1-2
CASRRTGGTDTQYF	TRBV19	TRBD1	TRBJ2-3
CASSRGLRETQYF	TRBV7-9	-	TRBJ2-5
CSASKGQGYTF	TRBV20-1	-	TRBJ1-2
CASSGGGSPSYEQYF	TRBV7-2	TRBD2	TRBJ2-7
CASRAGGADEQFF	TRBV28	TRBD2	TRBJ2-1
CASSSFGTGPYEQYF	TRBV11-2	TRBD1	-
CASSFGRVNEQFF	TRBV5-1	-	TRBJ2-1
CASSFAGGPEQYF	TRBV5-4	TRBD2	TRBJ2-7
CATSKGGRGPSTDTQYF	TRBV15	TRBD2	TRBJ2-3
CASSPRDRGWYEQYF	TRBV18	TRBD1	TRBJ2-7